This TCR beta chain was found in a study of PD-1 blockade in classical Hodgkin lymphoma. Overall study context: Treatment was intravenous nivolumab, 3 mg/kg every 2 weeks, until progression.

The study's findings and limits: CD4+ TCR diversity climbed significantly by C4D1, unlike CD8+ TCR diversity. Complete responders entered with baseline diversity on par with newly diagnosed patients, the results showed. Newly diagnosed patients reportedly trailed healthy donors in baseline TCR diversity.

This clone was observed a few times. Its cognate antigen is unknown. The time point: cycle 4 day 1 (C4D1), after 6 weeks of nivolumab. In every patient, relapse followed autologous stem cell transplantation, while exposure to brentuximab vedotin differed. Clones were sequenced by immunoSEQ multiplex PCR, and TCRdb holds only the in-frame ones, with some missing. This sample has more than 75,000 clones, with 85% to 95% found just once. The germline V and J ends were trimmed by 4 bases and 0 bases, with 9 bases remaining between them. Germline CDR1 is SQVTM and CDR2 is ANQGSEA. CDR3 size: 13 residues. The material was peripheral blood mononuclear cells (PBMCs), obtained before the fourth cycle of nivolumab. This receptor was taken from a human donor with classical Hodgkin lymphoma. The genes are TRBV29-1 and TRBJ1-1, with D tentatively TRBD1 (5 bases). CDR3 sequence (DNA): TGCAGCGTTGGGGGCGGCATGAACACTGAAGCTTTCTTT. Translation: CSVGGGMNTEAFF.